These T cell receptor beta chains were read from a single sample in a study of regulatory T cells in long-lasting Graves disease. From the multiplex PCR reads, TCRdb called clonotypes with MiXCR, one entry per CDR3 protein. The table includes some 450,000 distinct CDR3 sequences, over 15% detected once. Another study also made use of these data, one on T cells in Graves' hyperthyroidism and ophthalmopathy.

The sequenced sample was peripheral blood mononuclear cells (PBMCs), obtained at new diagnosis, from a patient treated with antithyroid drugs. These receptors were taken from a woman in her thirties with Graves disease. Both conserved end residues are part of each CDR3. Each record gives: CDR3 protein, CDR3 DNA, V gene, clone size, J gene, D gene. The D gene is left open where the match is weak. The size entry is marked missing in some rows and otherwise reads once, few, many or a size class.

CASSEGGGGTEAFF TGTGCCAGCAGTGAAGGGGGGGGTGGCACTGAAGCTTTCTTT TRBV6-2/TRBV6-3 many TRBJ1-1 NA
CASSFRGAEQYF TGTGCCAGCAGCTTCAGGGGAGCCGAGCAGTACTTC TRBV7-2 many TRBJ2-7 NA
CATSDLTSGTGNEQFF TGTGCCACCAGTGACCTTACTAGCGGGACGGGCAATGAGCAGTTCTTC TRBV24-1 few TRBJ2-1 TRBD2
CASSLSRGRNNEQFF TGTGCCAGCAGCTTAAGCAGGGGGCGCAACAATGAGCAGTTCTTC TRBV7-3 many TRBJ2-1 TRBD1
CSAKGGPYEQYF TGCAGTGCTAAGGGAGGGCCCTACGAGCAGTACTTC TRBV20-1 many TRBJ2-7 TRBD2
CASSSYGESTDTQYF TGTGCCAGCAGTTCTTACGGAGAAAGCACAGATACGCAGTATTTT TRBV28 many TRBJ2-3 NA
CASSRGQGRDYGYTF TGTGCCAGCAGCAGGGGACAGGGCAGGGACTATGGCTACACCTTC TRBV5-5 many TRBJ1-2 TRBD1
CASRTTDRKQPQHF TGTGCCAGCAGGACAACCGACAGAAAACAGCCCCAGCATTTT TRBV28 once TRBJ1-5 NA
CASRDRAEAFF TGTGCCAGCAGGGACAGGGCTGAAGCTTTCTTT TRBV6-2/TRBV6-3 few TRBJ1-1 TRBD1
CASSGTGNNQPQHF TGTGCCAGCAGCGGGACAGGGAACAATCAGCCCCAGCATTTT TRBV9 NA TRBJ1-5 TRBD1
CASSYWGSTEAFF TGTGCCAGCAGTTACTGGGGGAGCACTGAAGCTTTCTTT TRBV6-5 few TRBJ1-1 NA
CASSFEGAFSYNEQFF TGTGCCAGCAGTTTTGAGGGGGCATTCTCCTACAATGAGCAGTTCTTC TRBV11-2 many TRBJ2-1 TRBD1
CATSRDLAGASYEQYF TGTGCCACCAGCAGAGATCTAGCGGGAGCTTCCTACGAGCAGTACTTC TRBV15 many TRBJ2-7 TRBD2
CSAEGTSGRRGELFF TGCAGTGCCGAAGGGACTAGCGGGAGGAGAGGGGAGCTGTTTTTT TRBV20-1 many TRBJ2-2 TRBD2
CSVQGPGTGKAEAFF TGCAGCGTTCAGGGCCCCGGGACAGGGAAGGCTGAAGCTTTCTTT TRBV29-1 many TRBJ1-1 TRBD1
CSARDPGTSGDNEQFF TGCAGTGCTAGAGATCCCGGGACTAGCGGGGACAATGAGCAGTTCTTC TRBV20-1 few TRBJ2-1 TRBD2
CASSPPGLRRGTDTQYF TGTGCCAGCTCACCACCGGGGCTGAGGAGAGGAACAGATACGCAGTATTTT TRBV18 NA TRBJ2-3 NA
CASRSSTGWQYF TGTGCCAGCAGGTCTTCTACGGGATGGCAGTACTTC TRBV2 NA TRBJ2-7 NA
CASSRQGLEAFF TGTGCCAGCAGCAGACAGGGCCTTGAAGCTTTCTTT TRBV11-2 many TRBJ1-1 TRBD1
CASSPGLAPGTDTQYF TGTGCCAGCAGTCCGGGACTAGCACCTGGCACAGATACGCAGTATTTT TRBV28 few TRBJ2-3 TRBD2
CASSSPRGSGITDTQYF TGTGCCAGCAGCTCCCCGAGGGGTAGTGGAATCACAGATACGCAGTATTTT TRBV11-1 NA TRBJ2-3 NA
CASSLFPGGTYEQYF TGTGCCAGCAGCTTATTTCCGGGAGGGACCTACGAGCAGTACTTC TRBV11-1 NA TRBJ2-7 TRBD2
CASSLAHGVYEQYF TGTGCCAGCAGCTTAGCGCACGGAGTCTACGAGCAGTACTTC TRBV7-2 NA TRBJ2-7 NA
CNAPTGTGGYPEAFF TGCAATGCCCCCACCGGGACAGGGGGCTATCCTGAAGCTTTCTTT TRBV20-1 once TRBJ1-1 TRBD1
CSVCRLLVDGYTF TGCAGCGTTTGCCGCCTCCTGGTCGATGGCTACACCTTC TRBV29-1 few TRBJ1-2 NA